These 20 T cell receptor beta chains were all obtained from the same sample, sequenced in a study of PD-1 blockade in classical Hodgkin lymphoma. TCRdb keeps only in-frame clones here, not all; method: immunoSEQ multiplex PCR. The sample holds just under 20,000 clones; 70% to 90% are singletons and the top ten take around 2.6%. Time point meaning: cycle 4 day 1 (C4D1), after about 6 weeks of nivolumab. Each patient experienced a relapse that followed autologous stem cell transplantation, and brentuximab vedotin exposure varied. Magnetic negative selection purified CD4+ T cells from thawed PBMCs. The starting material was CD4+ T cells from blood, obtained before the fourth cycle of nivolumab. The source is a human donor with classical Hodgkin lymphoma.

CDR3 residues: CASSQDQGFGYEQYF. The CDR3 bases are TGTGCCAGCAGCCAAGACCAGGGGTTCGGGTACGAGCAGTACTTC. The chain recombines TRBV11-2 with TRBJ2-7, with a tentative D call TRBD1 (6 bases). The V gene lost 5 bases and the J gene lost 4 bases, with 18 bases spanning the gap. Germline CDR1 reads SGHAT; CDR2 reads FQNNGV. This CDR3 contains 15 residues.

The chain is built from TRBV2 and TRBJ1-2, with D unclear. The V gene lost 7 bases and the J gene lost 0 bases, with 12 bases spanning the gap. The CDR3 is 14 amino acids. Germline lookup yields CDR1 SNHLY and CDR2 FYNNEI. The CDR3 here is CASMEGLSNYGYTF. The CDR3 nucleotides are TGTGCCAGCATGGAGGGCCTCTCTAACTATGGCTACACCTTC.

The rearrangement links TRBV7-7 to TRBJ2-6; D remains unclear. The CDR3 extends over 18 amino acids. Germline values: CDR1 SSHAT, CDR2 FNYEAQ (reference sequence). V lost 4 bases and J lost 5, with 21 bases in between. Written as DNA, the CDR3 is TGTGCCAGCAGCTGTTTACCAGTGCCACAAAGTCGGGCCAACGTCCTGACTTTC. This codes for CASSCLPVPQSRANVLTF.

This clone was counted only a few times. This rearrangement joins TRBV5-1 to TRBJ2-3; D call uncertain. CDR3 size: 11 residues. Trimming cost V 4 bases and J 3 bases, with 3 bases left between them. From germline, CDR1 is SGHRS and CDR2 YFSETQ. Here the CDR3 reads CASSVTDTQYF. In DNA, the CDR3 is TGCGCCAGCAGCGTAACAGATACGCAGTATTTT.

DNA of the CDR3: TGCGCCAGCAGCCACGGGACTAGCGGAGATACGCAGTATTTT. It specifies CASSHGTSGDTQYF. The chain joins TRBV5-1 to TRBJ2-3; TRBD2 agrees at 11 bases. The CDR3 sequence is 14 residues long. V shed 4 bases, J shed 5 bases, and the junction held 3 bases outside the gene matches. Germline V lookup: CDR1 SGHRS, CDR2 YFSETQ.

The V and J genes are TRBV5-4 and TRBJ2-7; D gene unclear. The CDR3 sequence is 13 residues long. Germline-derived CDR1 and CDR2 are SGHNT and YYREEE (reference sequence). The germline V and J ends were trimmed by 0 bases and 4 bases, with 8 bases remaining between them. Here the CDR3 DNA reads TGTGCCAGCAGCTTGGAGGGAAAATACGAGCAGTACTTC. Protein sequence: CASSLEGKYEQYF.

The chain uses TRBV27 and TRBJ1-4, with 8 bases that match TRBD1. Germline-derived CDR1 and CDR2 are MNHEY and SMNVEV (reference sequence). Trimming cost V 3 bases and J 13 bases; bases outside gene matches: 7. This CDR3 comprises 13 residues. The CDR3 reads CASSFAGTGTLFF. The CDR3 region has the DNA TGTGCCAGCAGTTTCGCGGGGACAGGAACACTGTTTTTT.

This chain uses TRBV9 with TRBJ2-1, with a possible D match to TRBD2 (5 bases). The CDR3 length is 12 residues. V lost 4 bases, J lost 6 bases, and 8 bases lay in between. The germline gives CDR1 SGDLS, CDR2 YYNGEE. CDR3 sequence: CASSLGLNEQFF. CDR3 in DNA: TGTGCCAGCAGCCTAGGACTCAATGAGCAGTTCTTC.

The chain combines TRBV16 with TRBJ2-1; 9 bases align to TRBD2. This CDR3 is 15 amino acids long. J lost 10 bases, V lost 3 bases, and 10 bases had no gene match. Germline V CDR1 and CDR2: KGHSY, FQNENV. The CDR3 loop is CASSHPASGTEEQFF. The DNA of the CDR3 is TGTGCCAGCAGCCATCCAGCTAGCGGGACGGAAGAGCAGTTCTTC.

This clone was recorded once. This chain uses TRBV6-4 with TRBJ1-5, with D uncertain. The CDR3 extends over 17 amino acids. The V and J ends lost 2 bases and 3 bases respectively, with 17 bases between them. Germline-derived CDR1 and CDR2 are MRHNA and SNTAGT. The CDR3 DNA sequence: TGTGCCAGCAGTGACCCTACCGAGGCAGTGATCAATCAGCCCCAGCATTTT. As protein: CASSDPTEAVINQPQHF.

The chain couples TRBV6-1 to TRBJ2-1; D not certain. Between the trimmed V and J ends, which lost 4 bases and 0 bases, there was a span of 10 bases. The CDR3 runs 15 residues. Per the germline V gene, CDR1 is MNHNS and CDR2 is SASEGT. The CDR3 DNA reads TGTGCCAGCAGTGGACTTGCCTTCTCCTACAATGAGCAGTTCTTC. As protein: CASSGLAFSYNEQFF.

The J gene is TRBJ2-3, the V gene TRBV5-1; D remains unclear. CDR3 length: 13 amino acids. Trimming left V 4 bases short and J 4 bases short, with 10 bases between. Germline V lookup: CDR1 SGHRS, CDR2 YFSETQ. The CDR3 sequence: CASSLLSPDTQYF. CDR3 sequence (DNA): TGCGCCAGCAGCCTGCTTTCTCCAGATACGCAGTATTTT.

The chain employs TRBV28 and TRBJ2-7; D unclear. The germline V gene has CDR1 MDHEN and CDR2 SYDVKM. Deletions cut 1 base from V and 1 base from J, with 8 bases between. The CDR3 extends over 14 amino acids. The CDR3 region is CASSLLSGSYEQYF. The CDR3 coding sequence is TGTGCCAGCAGTTTATTGTCTGGTTCCTACGAGCAGTACTTC.

The genes are TRBV11-2 and TRBJ2-3; D not resolved. CDR3 length: 14 amino acids. V was trimmed by 1 base and J by 0 bases, leaving 5 bases between them. Germline CDR1 and CDR2: SGHAT and FQNNGV. CDR3 bases: TGTGCCAGCAGCTTAGGGCCCAGCACAGATACGCAGTATTTT. Protein product: CASSLGPSTDTQYF. Filled out from reference TRBV11-2 and TRBJ2-3, the complete variable domain reads EAGVAQSPRYKIIEKRQSVAFWCNPISGHATLYWYQQILGQGPKLLIQFQNNGVVDDSQLPKDRFSAERLKGVDSTLKIQPAKLEDSAVYLCASSLGPSTDTQYFGPGTRLTVL.

The genes are TRBV5-4 and TRBJ1-1; D gene uncertain. CDR3 length: 13 residues. V was trimmed by 2 bases and J by 6 bases, leaving 11 bases between them. Germline CDR1 reads SGHNT; CDR2 reads YYREEE (reference sequence). CDR3 loop: CASSLFAASEAFF. The DNA of the CDR3 is TGTGCCAGCAGCTTATTTGCTGCCTCTGAAGCTTTCTTT. The full variable domain, completed using reference TRBV5-4 and TRBJ1-1, is ETGVTQSPTHLIKTRGQQVTLRCSSQSGHNTVSWYQQALGQGPQFIFQYYREEENGRGNFPPRFSGLQFPNYSSELNVNALELDDSALYLCASSLFAASEAFFGQGTRLTVV.

The CDR3 DNA reads as TGTGCCAGCAGCACCATAAGCGGGGGCTACACCTTC. Translation: CASSTISGGYTF. V gene TRBV5-3 combines with J gene TRBJ1-2; no definite D call. TRBV5-3 is recorded as an ORF, its role being uncertain. The V gene lost 8 bases and the J gene lost 8 bases, with 16 bases spanning the gap. This CDR3 comprises 12 residues.

A note on this clone: It is likely a read error, because the conserved phenylalanine at the end of the CDR3 is missing. The V gene is TRBV6-1, the J gene TRBJ1-5; a possible D gene is TRBD1 (5 bases). In germline, CDR1 is MNHNS, CDR2 SASEGT. With 3 bases removed from V and 3 bases from J, the gap between germline ends came to 12 bases. The CDR3 length is 15 residues. The DNA of the CDR3 is TGTGCCAGCAGTGATCCGGGACGGATCAATCAGCCCCAGCATCTT. Its protein is CASSDPGRINQPQHL.

This chain links TRBV27 with TRBJ1-6; D ambiguous. The germline V gene encodes CDR1 MNHEY and CDR2 SMNVEV (reference sequence). This CDR3 is 15 amino acids long. Trimming left V 6 bases short and J 1 base short, with 10 bases between. CDR3 sequence: CASSPVRSYNSPLHF. For the CDR3, the DNA is TGTGCCAGCAGCCCCGTCCGTTCCTATAATTCACCCCTCCACTTT.

The genes are TRBV11-2 and TRBJ2-7; 10 nucleotides match TRBD1. Trimming took 5 bases from V and 4 from J; bases not matched to a gene: 2. Germline V gene sequence: CDR1 SGHAT, CDR2 FQNNGV. The CDR3 contains 13 residues. The CDR3 DNA sequence: TGTGCCAGCAGCAGGGACAGGGGATACGAGCAGTACTTC. It codes for CASSRDRGYEQYF.

The CDR3: CASSTRETDTQYF. Here the CDR3 DNA reads TGTGCCAGCTCCACCCGGGAAACAGATACGCAGTATTTT. The chain carries TRBV18 and TRBJ2-3, with a possible D match to TRBD2 (5 bases). This CDR3 has 13 amino acids. V gave up 6 bases and J gave up 3 bases, with 10 bases separating them. Germline lookup yields CDR1 KGHSH and CDR2 LQKENI.